A selection of T cell receptor beta chains follows, all from one sample in a study of cytomegalovirus exposure and HLA in healthy donors. The method was immunoSEQ multiplex PCR; TCRdb's version includes in-frame clones alone and lacks a portion of them. The sample records roughly 220,000 clones, 75% to 90% being singletons. Sequenced material: PBMCs. The receptors stem from a woman aged 40 to 50 in good health and CMV-seronegative. CDR3s leave out the opening cysteine and the closing phenylalanine or tryptophan.

length | V | CDR3
13 | TRBV7-9 | ASSLAGQRNTEAF
13 | TRBV19 | ASSIRAGGSYEQY
11 | TRBV5-1 | ASSPGENQPQH
14 | TRBV7-9 | ASSQFIAGGPDTQY
9 | TRBV2 | ASTTSYEQY
13 | TRBV9 | ASSVRGRATDTQY
13 | TRBV25-1 | ASSAPGLASYEQY
11 | TRBV7-6 | ASSDGTGQGYT
9 | TRBV5-4 | ASSSAYEQY
11 | TRBV28 | ASRAGHDEKLF
12 | TRBV10-2 | ASSLAGDPLEQY
13 | TRBV2 | ASRTQGPTNEKLF
15 | TRBV5-4 | ASSPVPGQHSGNTIY
11 | TRBV5-5 | ASSVGAGSEQF
13 | TRBV5-4 | ASSLGLAGVNEQF
10 | TRBV27 | ASRQGPYEQY
13 | TRBV7-9 | ASSFVGRSTDTQY
11 | TRBV28 | ASSFMTGSGYT
9 | TRBV19 | ATTGGSGQY
9 | TRBV19 | ASRQGYEQY
14 | TRBV4-1 | ASSQGVSVRYYAQY
13 | TRBV27 | ASSPGLAGGPIEY
14 | TRBV10-3 | AISGGGGRADNEQF
14 | TRBV11-2 | ASSRQTGTGRSEAF
13 | TRBV7-2 | ASSKGVGAADTQY
17 | TRBV19 | ASSLGPVLARREANVLT
13 | TRBV6-1 | ASSEGQGSSYEQY
12 | TRBV4-1 | ASSPAGASYEQY
15 | TRBV2 | ASRSRDRGPAGEKLF
14 | TRBV5-1 | ASSLRGGSGQETQY